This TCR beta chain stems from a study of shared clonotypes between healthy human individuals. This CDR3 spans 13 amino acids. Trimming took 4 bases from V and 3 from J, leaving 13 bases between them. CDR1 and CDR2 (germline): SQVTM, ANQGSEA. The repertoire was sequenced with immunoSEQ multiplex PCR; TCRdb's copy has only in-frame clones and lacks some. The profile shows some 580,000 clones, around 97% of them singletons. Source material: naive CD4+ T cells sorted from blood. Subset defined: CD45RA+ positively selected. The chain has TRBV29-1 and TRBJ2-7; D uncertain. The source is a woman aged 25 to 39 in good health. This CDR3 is CSVAIPGNYEQYF. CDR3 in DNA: TGCAGCGTTGCAATCCCAGGAAACTACGAGCAGTACTTC.